What follows are 9 T cell receptor beta chains derived from one specimen sequenced in a study of regulatory T cells in long-lasting Graves disease. Building the TCR beta libraries relied on iRepertoire HTBI primers, and CDR3 regions underwent Arm-PCR. TCRdb itself ran the multiplex PCR reads through MiXCR, one entry per CDR3 protein. This repertoire shows over 300,000 distinct CDR3 sequences, roughly a fifth found once; its top ten account for roughly 29%. The time point was: persistent/refractory GD, antithyroid drugs over 5 years with positive TRAb. PBMC RNA served as the TCR library source. The sequencing here drew on peripheral blood mononuclear cells (PBMCs), taken when the disease was refractory, from a patient treated with antithyroid drugs. The receptors come from a female donor with Graves disease.

The chain has TRBV2 and TRBJ2-1, with 7 bases aligning to TRBD2. Germline V gives CDR1 SNHLY, CDR2 FYNNEI. The V and J ends lost 11 bases and 5 bases, in that order; junction bases with no gene match: 12. The CDR3 runs 14 residues. In DNA form, the CDR3 reads TGTGCCGGCAAATCGGGACTACCCAACAATGAGCAGTTCTTC. It translates to CAGKSGLPNNEQFF.

Notes on this clonotype: This may arise from a read error, as a much more abundant clone is one base away. The conserved phenylalanine or tryptophan normally closing the CDR3 is absent here, so this likely arose from a read error. The V call is TRBV28, the J call TRBJ1-5; D ambiguous. Germline V gives CDR1 MDHEN, CDR2 SYDVKM. This CDR3 region has 16 residues. The V end lost 3 bases, the J end lost 6 bases, and 18 bases lay between the germline ends. CDR3 in amino acids: CASSFPPSLLGQPQHS. The CDR3 DNA follows: TGTGCCAGCAGTTTCCCCCCGAGTTTGTTGGGTCAGCCCCAGCATTCT.

The V call is TRBV5-1, the J call TRBJ2-4; D not certain. The CDR3 has 16 residues. Germline V lookup: CDR1 SGHRS, CDR2 YFSETQ. V was clipped by 0 bases and J by 1 base, with 11 bases between them. CDR3 DNA: TGCGCCAGCAGCTTGGACCCGATAGTTGCCAAAAACATTCAGTACTTC. Translating gives CASSLDPIVAKNIQYF.

This clonotype occurred many times. The rearrangement joins TRBV12-3 or TRBV12-4 to TRBJ1-5, with TRBD1 identical over 7 bases. The CDR3 has 15 residues. V was clipped by 6 bases and J by 2 bases; unmatched bases: 7. CDR3 region: CASSLGGWGNQPQHF. In DNA form, the CDR3 reads TGTGCCAGCAGCCTAGGGGGCTGGGGCAATCAGCCCCAGCATTTT.

The rearrangement uses TRBV12-5 and TRBJ1-6, with D possibly matching TRBD1 (6 bases). The CDR3 has 16 amino acids. Trimming left V 3 bases short and J 4 bases short, with 13 bases between. Germline-derived CDR1 and CDR2 are LGHNT and FRNRAP. This CDR3 is CASGFGRGNYNSPLHF. DNA of the CDR3: TGTGCTAGTGGTTTCGGCAGGGGAAATTATAATTCACCCCTCCACTTT.

The V and J genes are TRBV11-3 and TRBJ2-2; D remains unclear. The CDR3 covers 13 residues. Germline CDR1 SGHNT, CDR2 YENEEA. V lost 3 bases, J lost 6 bases, and 8 bases lay in between. CDR3 protein: CASSFSDPGELFF. DNA of the CDR3: TGTGCCAGCAGCTTCTCGGACCCCGGGGAGCTGTTTTTT.

This clonotype came up many times. The chain is built from TRBV11-2 and TRBJ2-2; maybe TRBD1 (5 bases). V dropped 5 bases and J dropped 0 bases, with 13 bases sitting between them. Germline assignment: CDR1 SGHAT and CDR2 FQNNGV. The CDR3 has 16 amino acids. The CDR3, as DNA: TGTGCCAGCAGCCCGACAGAGCACGCGAACACCGGGGAGCTGTTTTTT. This codes for CASSPTEHANTGELFF. The full variable domain, in which reference TRBV11-2 and TRBJ2-2 provide the parts outside the CDR3, is EAGVAQSPRYKIIEKRQSVAFWCNPISGHATLYWYQQILGQGPKLLIQFQNNGVVDDSQLPKDRFSAERLKGVDSTLKIQPAKLEDSAVYLCASSPTEHANTGELFFGEGSRLTVL.

There are many counts of this clonotype. V gene TRBV7-8 combines with J gene TRBJ1-5, with D uncertain. Trimming took off 5 bases at V and 3 bases at J, with 14 bases between the two ends. The CDR3 spans 15 residues. The germline gives CDR1 SGHVS, CDR2 FQNEAQ. The CDR3 is CASSPQWASNQPQHF. The DNA for the CDR3 is TGTGCCAGCAGCCCACAGTGGGCCTCCAATCAGCCCCAGCATTTT.

In this sample, this clonotype turned up many times. The genes are TRBV27 and TRBJ2-7, with D maybe TRBD2 (6 bases). Germline values: CDR1 MNHEY, CDR2 SMNVEV (reference sequence). Deletions cut 3 bases from V and 5 bases from J, with 17 bases between. The CDR3 contains 15 residues. The CDR3 nucleotides read TGTGCCAGCAGTTTCGCCGCCGCGGGACGGAACGAGCAGTACTTC. It is translated as CASSFAAAGRNEQYF.